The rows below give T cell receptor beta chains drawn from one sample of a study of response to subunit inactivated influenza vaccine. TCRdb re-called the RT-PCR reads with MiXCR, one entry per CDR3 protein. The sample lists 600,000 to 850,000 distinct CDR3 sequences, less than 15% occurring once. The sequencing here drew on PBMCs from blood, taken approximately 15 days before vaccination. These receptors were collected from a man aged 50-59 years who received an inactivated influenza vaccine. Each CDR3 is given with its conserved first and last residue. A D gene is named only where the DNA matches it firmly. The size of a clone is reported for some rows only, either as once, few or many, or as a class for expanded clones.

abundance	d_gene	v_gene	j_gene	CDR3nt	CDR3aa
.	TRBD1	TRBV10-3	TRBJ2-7	TGTGCCATCAGTGAACGACGGGACAGTAACTACGAGCAGTACTTC	CAISERRDSNYEQYF
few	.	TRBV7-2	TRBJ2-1	TGTGCCAGCAGCTCCCCATCCCGCCTCAATGAGCAGTTCTTC	CASSSPSRLNEQFF
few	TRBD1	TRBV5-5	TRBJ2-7	TGTGCCAGCAGCCAAAACCCGGGACAGATTTACGAGCAGTACTTC	CASSQNPGQIYEQYF
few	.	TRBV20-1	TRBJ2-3	TGCAGTGCTAGAGATGTGGTCGGGACAGATACGCAGTATTTT	CSARDVVGTDTQYF
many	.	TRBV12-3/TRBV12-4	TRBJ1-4	TGTGCCAGCAGTCACCCACAGGCGGAAAAACTGTTTTTT	CASSHPQAEKLFF
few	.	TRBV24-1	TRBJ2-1	TGTGCCACCAGTGATTTATACAGGTCGGACAATGAGCAGTTCTTC	CATSDLYRSDNEQFF
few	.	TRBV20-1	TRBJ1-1	TGCAGTGCTAGGGGGGGGCAGGGCTTTTTAAGCACTGAAGCTTTCTTT	CSARGGQGFLSTEAFF
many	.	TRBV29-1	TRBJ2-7	TGCAGCGCCAAGACAGACTCCTACGAGCAGTACTTC	CSAKTDSYEQYF
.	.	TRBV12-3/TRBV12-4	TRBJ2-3	TGTGCCAGCAGTTTCTACGACCCCGCGGGGTTAGATACGCAGTATTTT	CASSFYDPAGLDTQYF
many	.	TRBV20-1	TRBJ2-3	TGCAGTGCTGGGAGCACAGATACGCAGTATTTT	CSAGSTDTQYF
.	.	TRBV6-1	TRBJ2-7	TGTGCCAGCAGTGAATACGGGGACTCCTACGAGCAGTACTTC	CASSEYGDSYEQYF
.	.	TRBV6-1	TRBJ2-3	TGTGCCAGCAGAAAAAACTTCCTCGGAGATACGCAGTATTTT	CASRKNFLGDTQYF
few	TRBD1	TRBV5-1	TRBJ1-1	TGCGCCAGCAGCTTGGGTCAGGGGGCGACTGAAGCTTTCTTT	CASSLGQGATEAFF
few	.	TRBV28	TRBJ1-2	TGTGCCAGCGGGGACTCTACTAACTATGGCTACACCTTC	CASGDSTNYGYTF
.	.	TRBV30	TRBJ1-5	TGTGCCTGGAGCACTCTCGGCAATCAGCCCCAGCATTTT	CAWSTLGNQPQHF
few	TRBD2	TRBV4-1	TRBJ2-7	TGCGCCAGCAGCCAAGGTCGGACTAGCGGGGGCAAGCAGTACTTC	CASSQGRTSGGKQYF
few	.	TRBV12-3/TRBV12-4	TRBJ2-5	TGTGCCAGCAGTTTCAGTGCATATCGTGAAGAGACCCAGTACTTC	CASSFSAYREETQYF
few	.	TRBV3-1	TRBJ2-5	TGTGCCAGCAGCCAACGCGTCCTGAACCAAGAGACCCAGTACTTC	CASSQRVLNQETQYF
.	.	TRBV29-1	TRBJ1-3	TGCAGCGTGCAGGGGCAGTGGAACACCATATATTTT	CSVQGQWNTIYF
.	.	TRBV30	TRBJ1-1	TGTGCCTCCAAGTGCGCAGGGAACACTGAAGCTTTCTTT	CASKCAGNTEAFF
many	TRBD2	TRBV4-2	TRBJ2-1	TGTGCCAGCAGCCGACCCGGGGGGAGCTACAATGAGCAGTTCTTC	CASSRPGGSYNEQFF
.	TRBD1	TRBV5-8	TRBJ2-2	TGTGCCAGCAGACGCCGGGACAGAGGACGGACCGGGGAGCTGTTTTTT	CASRRRDRGRTGELFF
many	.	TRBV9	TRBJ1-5	TGTGCCAGCAGCGAAGGTGGCAGAAGGGATCAGCCCCAGCATTTT	CASSEGGRRDQPQHF
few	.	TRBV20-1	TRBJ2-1	TGCAGTGCTGCCCTGGTACGAAATGAGCAGTTCTTC	CSAALVRNEQFF
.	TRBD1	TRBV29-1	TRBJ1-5	TGCAGCGTGGGGACAGGGGTCAATCAGCCCCAGCATTTT	CSVGTGVNQPQHF
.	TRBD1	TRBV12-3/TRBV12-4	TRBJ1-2	TGTGCCAGCAGTTTGAAGGACAGGATTAACTATGGCTACACCTTC	CASSLKDRINYGYTF
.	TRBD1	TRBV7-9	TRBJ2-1	TGTGCCAGCAGCTTGAGGGGACAGGGGAATGAGCAGTTCTTC	CASSLRGQGNEQFF
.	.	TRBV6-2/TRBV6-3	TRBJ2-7	TGTGCCAGCAGTCGTCAGGCCCCGGGGGTTCAGAGCTACGAGCAGTACTTC	CASSRQAPGVQSYEQYF
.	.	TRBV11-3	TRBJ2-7	TGTGCCAACAGCTTAGGGGATTCCTACGAGCAGTACTTC	CANSLGDSYEQYF
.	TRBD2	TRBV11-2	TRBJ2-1	TGTGCCAGCAGCTTTGTTGGGACTAGCGGGGGGGCCTACAATGAGCAGTTCTTC	CASSFVGTSGGAYNEQFF
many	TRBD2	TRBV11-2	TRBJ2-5	TGTGCCAGCAGCCCCCGGACTAGCGTGTACCAAGAGACCCAGTACTTC	CASSPRTSVYQETQYF
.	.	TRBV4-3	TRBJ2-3	TGCGCCAGCAGCCCCCGTGAATCAGATACGCAGTATTTT	CASSPRESDTQYF
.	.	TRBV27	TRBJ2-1	TGTGCCAGCAGGGACTACTCCTACAATGAGCAGTTCTTC	CASRDYSYNEQFF
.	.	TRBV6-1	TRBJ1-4	TGTGCCAGCAGTGAGACGGATGAAAAACTGTTTTTT	CASSETDEKLFF
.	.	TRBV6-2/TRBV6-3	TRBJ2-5	TGTGCCAGCAGATCGTCCCTCCAAGAGACCCGGTACTTC	CASRSSLQETRYF
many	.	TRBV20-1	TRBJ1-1	TGCAGTGCTAGAAGGGGCGCCACTGAAGCTTTCTTT	CSARRGATEAFF
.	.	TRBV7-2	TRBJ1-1	TGTGCCAGCAGCACAGGGAGGTCTGAAGCTTTCTTT	CASSTGRSEAFF
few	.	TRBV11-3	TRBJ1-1	TGTGCCAGCAGCTCCAACAGGGACACTGAAGCTTTCTTT	CASSSNRDTEAFF
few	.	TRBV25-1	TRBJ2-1	TGTGCCAGCAGTGAATCATTGGTGCAGGGGCTCAATGAGCAGTTCTTC	CASSESLVQGLNEQFF
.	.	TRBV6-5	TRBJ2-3	TGTGCCAGCAGTTGGGGACTACAGGGCCCCACAGATACGCAGTATTTT	CASSWGLQGPTDTQYF
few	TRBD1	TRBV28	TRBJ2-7	TGTGCCAGCAGTACAGGGGGCGAAAACTACGAGCAGTACTTC	CASSTGGENYEQYF
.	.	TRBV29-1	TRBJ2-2	TGCAGCGTTGAGGGGGATAACACCGGGGAGCTGTTTTTT	CSVEGDNTGELFF
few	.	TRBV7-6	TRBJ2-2	TGTGCCAGCAGCTTGGGGACCACCCCCTCGGCCGGGGAGCTGTTTTTT	CASSLGTTPSAGELFF
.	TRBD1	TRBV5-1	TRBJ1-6	TGCGCCAGCAGCTTGCAGTCAGGGGGCTTTAATTCACCCCTCCACTTT	CASSLQSGGFNSPLHF
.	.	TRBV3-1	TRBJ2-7	TGTGCCAGCAGCCAAGTGGTGGCCCGCTCCTACGAGCAGTACTTC	CASSQVVARSYEQYF
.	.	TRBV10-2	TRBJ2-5	TGCGCCAGCAGTGATTCGAGACAACAGACCCAGTACTTC	CASSDSRQQTQYF
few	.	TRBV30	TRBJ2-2	TGTGCCTGGAGTGACGGCTGGGGGGGGCCGAACACCGGGGAGCTGTTTTTT	CAWSDGWGGPNTGELFF
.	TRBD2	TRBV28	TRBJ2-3	TGTGCCAGCAGGGGGGCCGGACTAGCTTCAGATACGCAGTATTTT	CASRGAGLASDTQYF
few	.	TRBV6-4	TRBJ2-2	TGTGCCAGCAGAGCACAGCTAAACACCGGGGAGCTGTTTTTT	CASRAQLNTGELFF
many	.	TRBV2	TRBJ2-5	TGTGCCAGCAGTCTCCTCCGAGAGACCCAGTACTTC	CASSLLRETQYF